This TCR beta chain originates from a study of CD8 T cells in Susac syndrome. With random hexamers, reverse transcription was performed on roughly 0.5 to 1 ug of RNA. The CDR3 of TCR beta was amplified by immunoSEQ multiplex PCR across 54 Vbeta and 13 Jbeta. Each CDR3 protein gets one entry after TCRdb re-called the immunoSEQ multiplex PCR reads with MiXCR. The sample gives 65,000 to 80,000 distinct CDR3 sequences, around 90% of which show up once; around 0.5% is in the top ten. Sequencing of TCR beta was performed on blood CD8+ and CD4+ T cells. Relapsing-remitting disease, either stable or active, was present in the multiple sclerosis controls, who were treatment-naive patients. CD8+ and CD4+ T cells were negatively isolated; TEMRA cells were FACS-enriched. Germline V gene sequence: CDR1 SGHRS, CDR2 YFSETQ. This CDR3 comprises 17 residues. The V gene lost 0 bases and the J gene lost 2 bases, with 16 bases spanning the gap.

Sequencing was performed on CD8+ T cells from PBMCs. The chain recombines TRBV5-1 with TRBJ2-3; D is unclear. The sequence came from a human donor with multiple sclerosis. As DNA, the CDR3 is TGCGCCAGCAGCTTGGACACACTTGCACCAATCACAGATACGCAGTATTTT. Translating gives CASSLDTLAPITDTQYF.